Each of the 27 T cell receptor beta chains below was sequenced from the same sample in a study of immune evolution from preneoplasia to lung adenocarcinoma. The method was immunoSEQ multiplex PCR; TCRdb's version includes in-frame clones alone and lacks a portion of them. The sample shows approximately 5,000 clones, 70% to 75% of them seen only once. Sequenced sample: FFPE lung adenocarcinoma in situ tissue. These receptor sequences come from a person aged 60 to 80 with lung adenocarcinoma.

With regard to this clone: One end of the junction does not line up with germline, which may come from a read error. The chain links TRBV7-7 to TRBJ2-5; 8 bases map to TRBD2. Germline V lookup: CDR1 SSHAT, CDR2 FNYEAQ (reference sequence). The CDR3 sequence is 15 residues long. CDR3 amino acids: CASSLDGGAQETQYF. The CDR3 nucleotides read TGTGCTAGCAGCTTGGACGGGGGGGCCCAAGAGACCCAGTACTTC. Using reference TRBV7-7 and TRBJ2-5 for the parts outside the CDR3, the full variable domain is GAGVSQSPRYKVTKRGQDVTLRCDPISSHATLYWYQQALGQGPEFLTYFNYEAQPDKSGLPSDRFSAERPEGSISTLTIQRTEQRDSAMYRCASSLDGGAQETQYFGPGTRLLVL.

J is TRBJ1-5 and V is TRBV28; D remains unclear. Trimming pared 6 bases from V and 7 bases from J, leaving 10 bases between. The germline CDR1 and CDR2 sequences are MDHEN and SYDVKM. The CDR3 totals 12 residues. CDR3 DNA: TGTGCCAGCAGCAGCGGGAGCCAGCCCCAGCATTTT. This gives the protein CASSSGSQPQHF. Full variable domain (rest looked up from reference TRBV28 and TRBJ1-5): DVKVTQSSRYLVKRTGEKVFLECVQDMDHENMFWYRQDPGLGLRLIYFSYDVKMKEKGDIPEGYSVSREKKERFSLILESASTNQTSMYLCASSSGSQPQHFGDGTRLSIL.

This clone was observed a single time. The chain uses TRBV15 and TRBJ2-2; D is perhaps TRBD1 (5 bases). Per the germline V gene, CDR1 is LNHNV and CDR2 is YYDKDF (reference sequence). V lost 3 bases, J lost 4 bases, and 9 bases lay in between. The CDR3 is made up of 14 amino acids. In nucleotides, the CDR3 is TGTGCCACCAGCAGGGGGCACGGCACCGGGGAGCTGTTTTTT. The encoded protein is CATSRGHGTGELFF.

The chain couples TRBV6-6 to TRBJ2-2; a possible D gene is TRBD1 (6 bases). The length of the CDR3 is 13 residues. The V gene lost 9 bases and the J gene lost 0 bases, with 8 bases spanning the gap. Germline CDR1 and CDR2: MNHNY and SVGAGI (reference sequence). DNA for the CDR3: TGTGCCAGGGACAGTGCGAACACCGGGGAGCTGTTTTTT. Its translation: CARDSANTGELFF.

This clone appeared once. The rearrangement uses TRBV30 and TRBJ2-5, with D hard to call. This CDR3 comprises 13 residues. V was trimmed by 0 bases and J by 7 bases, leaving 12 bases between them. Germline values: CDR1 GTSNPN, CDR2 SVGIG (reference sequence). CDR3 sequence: CAWSVSDHGTQYF. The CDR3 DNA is TGTGCCTGGAGTGTATCGGACCATGGGACCCAGTACTTC.

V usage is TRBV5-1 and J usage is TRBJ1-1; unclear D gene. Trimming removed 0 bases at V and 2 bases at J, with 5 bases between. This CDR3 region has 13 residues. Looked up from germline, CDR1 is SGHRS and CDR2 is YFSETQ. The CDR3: CASSLEPNTEAFF. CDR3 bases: TGCGCCAGCAGCTTGGAGCCAAACACTGAAGCTTTCTTT.

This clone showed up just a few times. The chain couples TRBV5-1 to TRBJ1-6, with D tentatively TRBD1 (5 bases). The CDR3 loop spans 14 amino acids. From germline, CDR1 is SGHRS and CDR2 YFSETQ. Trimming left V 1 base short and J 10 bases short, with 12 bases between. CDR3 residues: CASSLIGESSPLHF. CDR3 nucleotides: TGCGCCAGCAGCTTGATAGGGGAAAGCTCACCCCTCCACTTT. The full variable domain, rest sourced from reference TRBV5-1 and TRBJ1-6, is KAGVTQTPRYLIKTRGQQVTLSCSPISGHRSVSWYQQTPGQGLQFLFEYFSETQRNKGNFPGRFSGRQFSNSRSEMNVSTLELGDSALYLCASSLIGESSPLHFGNGTRLTVT.

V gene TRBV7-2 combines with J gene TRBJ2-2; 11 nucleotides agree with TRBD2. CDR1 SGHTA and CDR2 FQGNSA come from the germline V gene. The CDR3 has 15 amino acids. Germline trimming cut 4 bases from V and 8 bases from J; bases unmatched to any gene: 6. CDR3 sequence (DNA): TGTGCCAGCAGCTCTAGCGGGGGGCGGGAAGGGGAGCTGTTTTTT. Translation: CASSSSGGREGELFF. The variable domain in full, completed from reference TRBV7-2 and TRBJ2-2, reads GAGVSQSPSNKVTEKGKDVELRCDPISGHTALYWYRQSLGQGLEFLIYFQGNSAPDKSGLPSDRFSAERTGGSVSTLTIQRTQQEDSAVYLCASSSSGGREGELFFGEGSRLTVL.

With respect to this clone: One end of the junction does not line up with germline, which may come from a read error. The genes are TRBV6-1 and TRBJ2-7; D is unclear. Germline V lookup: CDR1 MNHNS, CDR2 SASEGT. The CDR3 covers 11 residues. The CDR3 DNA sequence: TGTGCCAGCAGGGAAGGCTACGAGCAGTACTTC. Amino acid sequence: CASREGYEQYF.

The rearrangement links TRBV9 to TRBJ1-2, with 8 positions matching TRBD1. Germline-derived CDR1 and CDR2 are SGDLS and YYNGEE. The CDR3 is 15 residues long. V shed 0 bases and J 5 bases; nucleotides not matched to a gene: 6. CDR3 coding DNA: TGTGCCAGCAGCGTAGGGGGACAGGAGGAATATGGCTACACCTTC. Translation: CASSVGGQEEYGYTF.

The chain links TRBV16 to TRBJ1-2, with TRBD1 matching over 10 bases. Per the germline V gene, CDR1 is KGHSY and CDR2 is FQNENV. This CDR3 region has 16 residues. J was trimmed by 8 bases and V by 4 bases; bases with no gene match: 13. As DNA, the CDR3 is TGTGCCAGCAGCCCCCCCAGCCGGGACAGGGGAGGAGGCTACACCTTC. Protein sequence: CASSPPSRDRGGGYTF.

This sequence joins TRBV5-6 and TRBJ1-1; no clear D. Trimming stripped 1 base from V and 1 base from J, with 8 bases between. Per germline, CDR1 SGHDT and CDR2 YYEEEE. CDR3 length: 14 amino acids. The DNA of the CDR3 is TGTGCCAGCAGCTTGTACCGTAGGAACACTGAAGCTTTCTTT. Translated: CASSLYRRNTEAFF.

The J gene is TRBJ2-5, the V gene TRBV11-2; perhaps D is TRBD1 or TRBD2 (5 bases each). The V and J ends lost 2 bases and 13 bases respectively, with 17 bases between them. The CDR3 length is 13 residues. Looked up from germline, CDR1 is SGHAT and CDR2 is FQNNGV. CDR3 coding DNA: TGTGCCAGCAGCTTACAGTACGAGGGGCGCACGTACTTC. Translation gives CASSLQYEGRTYF.

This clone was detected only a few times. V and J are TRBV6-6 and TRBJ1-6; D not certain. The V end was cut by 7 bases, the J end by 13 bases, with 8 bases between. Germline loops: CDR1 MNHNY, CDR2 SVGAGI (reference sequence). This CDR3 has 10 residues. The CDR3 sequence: CASNRYPLHF. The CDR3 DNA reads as TGTGCCAGCAATCGGTACCCCCTCCACTTT.

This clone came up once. The CDR3 sequence: CASSPTGGQGAYEQYF. The CDR3, as DNA: TGCGCCAGCAGCCCCACAGGGGGACAGGGGGCCTACGAGCAGTACTTC. V usage is TRBV4-1 and J usage is TRBJ2-7; 11 bases are a match to TRBD1. V dropped 4 bases and J dropped 2; count of bases not matched to a gene: 7. This CDR3 region has 16 residues. CDR1 is MGHRA and CDR2 is YSYEKL in the germline V gene.

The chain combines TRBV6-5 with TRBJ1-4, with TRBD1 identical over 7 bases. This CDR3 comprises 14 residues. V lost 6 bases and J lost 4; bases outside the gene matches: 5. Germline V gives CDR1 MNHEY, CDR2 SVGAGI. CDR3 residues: CASRLGGGNEKLFF. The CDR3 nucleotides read TGTGCCAGCAGGCTAGGGGGCGGTAATGAAAAACTGTTTTTT.

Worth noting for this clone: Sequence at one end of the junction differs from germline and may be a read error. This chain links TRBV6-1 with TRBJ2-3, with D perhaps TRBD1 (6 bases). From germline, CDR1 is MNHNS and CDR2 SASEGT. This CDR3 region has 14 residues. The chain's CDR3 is CASREGHITDTQYF. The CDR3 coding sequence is TGTGCCAGCCGTGAGGGACATATCACAGATACGCAGTATTTT.

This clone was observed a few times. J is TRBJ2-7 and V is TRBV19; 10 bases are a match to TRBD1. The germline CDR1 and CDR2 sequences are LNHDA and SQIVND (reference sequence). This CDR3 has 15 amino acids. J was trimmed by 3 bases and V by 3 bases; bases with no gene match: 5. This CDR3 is CASSMRDRGGYEQYF. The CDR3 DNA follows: TGTGCCAGTAGTATGCGGGACAGGGGAGGCTACGAGCAGTACTTC.

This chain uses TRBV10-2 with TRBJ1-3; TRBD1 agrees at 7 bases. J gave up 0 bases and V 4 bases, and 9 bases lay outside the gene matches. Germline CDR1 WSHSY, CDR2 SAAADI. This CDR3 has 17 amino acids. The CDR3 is CASSGRTGSTSGNTIYF. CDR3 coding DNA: TGCGCCAGCAGTGGAAGGACAGGTTCAACCTCTGGAAACACCATATATTTT.

CDR3 bases: TGTGCCAGCAGTCGGCAGACAGGGAGGGGGACTGAAGCTTTCTTT. Protein: CASSRQTGRGTEAFF. The rearrangement uses TRBV27 and TRBJ1-1; TRBD1 matches 7 bases. The CDR3 is made up of 15 amino acids. Trimming at V came to 5 bases and at J to 5 bases, leaving 11 bases not matched to a gene. In germline, CDR1 is MNHEY, CDR2 SMNVEV (reference sequence).

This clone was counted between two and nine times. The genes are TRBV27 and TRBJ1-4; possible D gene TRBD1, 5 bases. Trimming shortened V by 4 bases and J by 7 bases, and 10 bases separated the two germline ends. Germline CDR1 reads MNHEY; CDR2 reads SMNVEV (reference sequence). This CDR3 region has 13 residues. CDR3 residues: CASSSGRREKLFF. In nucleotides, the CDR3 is TGTGCCAGCAGTTCGGGACGCCGTGAAAAACTGTTTTTT.

The DNA of the CDR3 is TGCAGCGTTCACCAGGGGGGATCTGGGGCCAACGTCCTGACTTTC. It yields the protein CSVHQGGSGANVLTF. This chain joins TRBV29-1 and TRBJ2-6; TRBD1 is a possible D gene (7 bases). Germline V gene data show CDR1 as SQVTM and CDR2 as ANQGSEA. V lost 5 bases and J lost 1, with 12 bases in between. The CDR3 runs 15 residues.

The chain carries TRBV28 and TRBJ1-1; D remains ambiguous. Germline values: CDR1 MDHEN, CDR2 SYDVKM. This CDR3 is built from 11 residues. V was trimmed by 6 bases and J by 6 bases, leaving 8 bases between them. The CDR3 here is CASRGRPEAFF. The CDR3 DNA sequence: TGTGCCAGCAGAGGGAGACCTGAAGCTTTCTTT.

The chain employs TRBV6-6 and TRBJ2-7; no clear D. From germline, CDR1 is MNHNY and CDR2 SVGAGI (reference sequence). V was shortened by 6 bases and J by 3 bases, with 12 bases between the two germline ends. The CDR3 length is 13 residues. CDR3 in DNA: TGTGCCAGCAGCTGGAACCTCCTCTACGAGCAGTACTTC. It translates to CASSWNLLYEQYF.

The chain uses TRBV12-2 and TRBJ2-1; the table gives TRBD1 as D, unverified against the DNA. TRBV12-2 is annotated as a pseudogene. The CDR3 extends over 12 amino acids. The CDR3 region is CASRPQYNEQFF. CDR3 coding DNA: TGTGCAAGTCGCCCTCAGTACAATGAGCAGTTCTTC.

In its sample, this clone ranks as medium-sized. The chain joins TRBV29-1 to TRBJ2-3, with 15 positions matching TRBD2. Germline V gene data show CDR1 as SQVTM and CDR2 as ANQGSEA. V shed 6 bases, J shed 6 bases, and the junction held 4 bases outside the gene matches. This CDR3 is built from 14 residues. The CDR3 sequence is CSVAGTSGGDTQYF. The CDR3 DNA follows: TGCAGCGTAGCCGGGACTAGCGGGGGGGATACGCAGTATTTT.

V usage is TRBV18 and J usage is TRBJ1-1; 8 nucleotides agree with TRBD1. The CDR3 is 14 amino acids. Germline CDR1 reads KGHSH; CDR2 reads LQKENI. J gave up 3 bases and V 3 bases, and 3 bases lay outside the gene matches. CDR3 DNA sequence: TGTGCCAGCTCACCCAGGGGGCAGGACACTGAAGCTTTCTTT. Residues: CASSPRGQDTEAFF.